Shown below are 12 T cell receptor beta chains from a single sample sequenced in a study of CD8+ T cells in alopecia areata. Extraction of RNA preceded its reverse transcription into cDNA, which served as the sequencing template. Libraries were prepared by immunoSEQ multiplex PCR; TCRdb keeps only in-frame clonotypes and omits some of them. This table holds more than 200,000 clones, around 67% found once. Material: CD4+ T cells sorted from blood, obtained at week 0. The receptors were gathered from a human donor with alopecia areata.

This clone was observed a handful of times. The rearrangement uses TRBV10-3 and TRBJ1-1, with D hard to call. This CDR3 is 13 amino acids long. Trimming stripped 4 bases from V and 3 bases from J, with 9 bases between. The germline CDR1 and CDR2 sequences are ENHRY and SYGVKD. CDR3 sequence: CAISVGTDTEAFF. In DNA form, the CDR3 reads TGTGCCATCAGTGTTGGTACAGACACTGAAGCTTTCTTT.

This clone was detected only once. The chain is built from TRBV7-9 and TRBJ1-2; D unresolved. Deletions cut 4 bases from V and 5 bases from J, with 5 bases between. CDR1 SEHNR and CDR2 FQNEAQ come from the germline V gene (reference sequence). The CDR3 totals 11 residues. The DNA of the CDR3 is TGTGCCAGCAGCTCCGGGTATGGCTACACCTTC. Protein sequence: CASSSGYGYTF.

The table lists this clone with a few counts. This sequence joins TRBV11-2 and TRBJ2-7; TRBD1 matches at 11 bases. The CDR3 contains 14 residues. Unmatched junction bases numbered 4, after V lost 5 bases and J lost 4 bases. Germline loops: CDR1 SGHAT, CDR2 FQNNGV. The chain's CDR3 is CASSIGTGGYEQYF. The CDR3 coding sequence is TGTGCCAGCAGCATCGGGACAGGGGGGTACGAGCAGTACTTC.

This clone turned up a few times. The chain couples TRBV4-3 to TRBJ2-3, with D unclear. Germline V gene data show CDR1 as LGHNA and CDR2 as YSLEER. The CDR3 is 15 amino acids. Trimming took off 1 base at V and 6 bases at J, with 14 bases between the two ends. The CDR3: CASSQGSVGWDTQYF. In nucleotides, the CDR3 is TGCGCCAGCAGCCAAGGATCGGTAGGGTGGGATACGCAGTATTTT.

The rearrangement uses TRBV6-5 and TRBJ1-5, with a possible D match to TRBD1 (5 bases). Between the trimmed V and J ends, which lost 5 bases and 7 bases, there was a span of 9 bases. CDR1 is MNHEY, CDR2 SVGAGI, per germline. The CDR3 runs 12 residues. This CDR3 is CASSGWGQPQHF. The DNA of the CDR3 is TGTGCCAGCAGTGGTTGGGGGCAGCCCCAGCATTTT.

The chain combines TRBV30 with TRBJ2-1; D is possibly TRBD2 (6 bases). The V and J ends lost 3 bases and 8 bases respectively, with 20 bases between them. In germline, CDR1 is GTSNPN, CDR2 SVGIG (reference sequence). This CDR3 spans 15 amino acids. The CDR3 DNA sequence: TGTGCCTGGAGAGCCGGGACTTCCTCGAAGGATGAGCAGTTCTTC. This codes for CAWRAGTSSKDEQFF.

This clone was seen only a few times. V and J are TRBV5-1 and TRBJ2-3; D is perhaps TRBD2 (6 bases). The CDR3 is made up of 14 amino acids. V was trimmed by 4 bases and J by 2 bases, leaving 11 bases between them. From germline, CDR1 is SGHRS and CDR2 YFSETQ. The CDR3 sequence: CASSPAGFTDTQYF. DNA for the CDR3: TGCGCCAGCAGCCCAGCGGGCTTCACAGATACGCAGTATTTT.

The sample holds one count of this clone. The chain employs TRBV12-5 and TRBJ1-5, with TRBD1 matching over 7 bases. This CDR3 has 13 amino acids. The J segment lost 6 bases and the V segment lost 5 bases, leaving 4 bases of the junction unmatched. Germline V gene lookup returns CDR1 LGHNT and CDR2 FRNRAP. CDR3 sequence reads: CASGTQGTQPQHF. The CDR3 nucleotides read TGTGCTAGTGGTACACAGGGGACTCAGCCCCAGCATTTT.

The gene calls are TRBV9 and TRBJ2-2, with a tentative D call TRBD2 (5 bases). Trimming pared 8 bases from V and 1 base from J, leaving 9 bases between. CDR3 length: 13 residues. From germline, CDR1 is SGDLS and CDR2 YYNGEE. CDR3 nucleotide sequence: TGTGCCAGTTCCCGGGAGAACACCGGGGAGCTGTTTTTT. Its translation: CASSRENTGELFF. Combining the CDR3 with reference TRBV9 and TRBJ2-2 gives the whole variable domain DSGVTQTPKHLITATGQRVTLRCSPRSGDLSVYWYQQSLDQGLQFLIQYYNGEERAKGNILERFSAQQFPDLHSELNLSSLELGDSALYFCASSRENTGELFFGEGSRLTVL.

This clone was seen more than once but under ten times. The chain couples TRBV5-1 to TRBJ2-2, with TRBD2 matching over 7 bases. The V gene end was trimmed by 1 base and the J gene end by 3 bases; junction bases not matched to a gene: 3. Germline V gene data show CDR1 as SGHRS and CDR2 as YFSETQ. The CDR3 length is 15 residues. The DNA of the CDR3 is TGCGCCAGCAGCTTGTCTAGCGGCTACACCGGGGAGCTGTTTTTT. Its translation is CASSLSSGYTGELFF.

The chain uses TRBV29-1 and TRBJ2-1; no clear D gene. Deletions cut 8 bases from V and 4 bases from J, with 12 bases between. The CDR3 runs 12 residues. Germline loops: CDR1 SQVTM, CDR2 ANQGSEA. CDR3 in amino acids: CSSQDRYNEQFF. In DNA, the CDR3 is TGCAGCTCCCAAGACCGGTACAATGAGCAGTTCTTC.

This clone was detected once. This rearrangement joins TRBV11-2 to TRBJ1-1; tentative D call: TRBD1 (6 bases). Germline CDR1 is SGHAT and CDR2 is FQNNGV. The CDR3 is made up of 13 amino acids. V gave up 5 bases and J gave up 6 bases, with 13 bases separating them. CDR3 sequence: CASSIHRDAEAFF. DNA for the CDR3: TGTGCCAGCAGCATCCACAGGGACGCTGAAGCTTTCTTT.